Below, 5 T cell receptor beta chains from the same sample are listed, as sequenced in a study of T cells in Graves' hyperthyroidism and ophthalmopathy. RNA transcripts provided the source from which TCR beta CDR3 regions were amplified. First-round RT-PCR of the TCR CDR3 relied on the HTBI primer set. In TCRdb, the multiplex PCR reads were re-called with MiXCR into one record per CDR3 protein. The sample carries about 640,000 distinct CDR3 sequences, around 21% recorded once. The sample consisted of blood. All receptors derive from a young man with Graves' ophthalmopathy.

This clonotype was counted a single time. CDR3 DNA sequence: TGCAGCGTTGAATCGGGCAGGCTAAGCACAGATACGCAGTATTTT. Amino acids: CSVESGRLSTDTQYF. This chain links TRBV29-1 with TRBJ2-3; no firm D call. Germline CDR1 reads SQVTM; CDR2 reads ANQGSEA. Trimming cost V 2 bases and J 0 bases, with 12 bases left between them. This CDR3 has 15 residues.

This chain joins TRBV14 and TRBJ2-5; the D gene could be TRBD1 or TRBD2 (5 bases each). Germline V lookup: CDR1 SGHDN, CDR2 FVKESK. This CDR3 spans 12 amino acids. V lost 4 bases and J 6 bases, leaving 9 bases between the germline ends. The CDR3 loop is CASSRDGKTQYF. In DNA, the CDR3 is TGTGCCAGCAGCCGGGACGGGAAGACCCAGTACTTC.

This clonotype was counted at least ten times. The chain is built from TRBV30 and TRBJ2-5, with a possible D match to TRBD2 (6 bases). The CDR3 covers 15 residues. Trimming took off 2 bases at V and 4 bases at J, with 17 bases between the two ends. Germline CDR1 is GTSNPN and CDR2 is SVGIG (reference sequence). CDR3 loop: CAWSPPGVARETQYF. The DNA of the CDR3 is TGTGCCTGGAGTCCACCGGGGGTAGCACGAGAGACCCAGTACTTC.

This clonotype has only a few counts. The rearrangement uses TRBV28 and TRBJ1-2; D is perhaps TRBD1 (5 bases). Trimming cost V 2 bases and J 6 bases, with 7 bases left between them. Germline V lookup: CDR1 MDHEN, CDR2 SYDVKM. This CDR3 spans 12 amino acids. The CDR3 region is CASSLGTDGYTF. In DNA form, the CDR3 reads TGTGCCAGCAGTTTAGGGACGGATGGCTACACCTTC.

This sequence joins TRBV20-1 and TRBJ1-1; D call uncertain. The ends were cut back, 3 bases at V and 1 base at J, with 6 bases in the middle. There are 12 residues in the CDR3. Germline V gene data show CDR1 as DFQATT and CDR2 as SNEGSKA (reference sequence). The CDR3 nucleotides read TGCAGTGCTAGTTTCCAGAACACTGAAGCTTTCTTT. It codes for CSASFQNTEAFF.